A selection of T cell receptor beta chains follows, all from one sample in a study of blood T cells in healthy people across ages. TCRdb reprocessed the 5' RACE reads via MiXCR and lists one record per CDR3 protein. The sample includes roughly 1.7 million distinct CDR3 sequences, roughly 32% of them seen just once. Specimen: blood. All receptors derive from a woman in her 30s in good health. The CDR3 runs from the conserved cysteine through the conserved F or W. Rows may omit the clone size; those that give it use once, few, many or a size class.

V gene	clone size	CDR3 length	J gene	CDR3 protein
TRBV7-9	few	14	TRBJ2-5	CASGIAGGVETQYF
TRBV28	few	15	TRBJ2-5	CASSTRQGPQETQYF
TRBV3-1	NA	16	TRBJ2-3	CASSQPTSGRRDTQYF
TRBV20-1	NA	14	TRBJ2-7	CSARALAVPYEQYF
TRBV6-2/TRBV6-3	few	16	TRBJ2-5	CASSQGQAMYQETQYF
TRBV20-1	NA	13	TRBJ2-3	CSARVAGSDTQYF
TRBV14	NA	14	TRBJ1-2	CASSQGAGGEGYTF
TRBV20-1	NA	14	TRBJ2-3	CSAPRPASTDTQYF
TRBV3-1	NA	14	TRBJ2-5	CASSQGLGGWTQYF
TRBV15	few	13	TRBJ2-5	CATSPGPQGTQYF
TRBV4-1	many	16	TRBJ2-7	CASSQGPGTTTYEQYF
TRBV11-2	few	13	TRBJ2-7	CASSRSTGNEQYF
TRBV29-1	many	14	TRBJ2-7	CSVGHRTNSYEQYF
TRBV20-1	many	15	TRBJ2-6	CSDLLRGSGANVLTF
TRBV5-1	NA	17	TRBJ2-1	CASSLGTGRESYNEQFF
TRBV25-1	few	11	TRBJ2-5	CASSDPPTQYF
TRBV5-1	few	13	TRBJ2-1	CASRDFSYNEQFF